One sample yielded the 26 T cell receptor beta chains listed below, sequenced in a study of blood T cell repertoires in COVID-19. Using immunoSEQ multiplex PCR, the repertoire was profiled, and TCRdb retains in-frame clones only, with some absent. The sample has approximately 53,000 clones; approximately 85% are singletons. Sequences were obtained from peripheral blood. Receptors originate from a woman aged 55-69 years with acute or convalescent COVID-19.

The chain recombines TRBV28 with TRBJ2-2; 9 bases align to TRBD1. Germline V gene data show CDR1 as MDHEN and CDR2 as SYDVKM. V lost 1 base and J lost 8; bases outside the gene matches: 5. CDR3 length: 15 amino acids. The CDR3 here is CASSLLGTGTGELFF. For the CDR3, the DNA is TGTGCCAGCAGTTTATTGGGGACAGGGACTGGGGAGCTGTTTTTT.

The V and J genes are TRBV24-1 and TRBJ2-7; possibly TRBD1 for D (7 bases). The V gene's germline CDR1 is KGHDR and CDR2 SFDVKD. The CDR3 runs to 16 residues. Trimming pared 4 bases from V and 3 bases from J, leaving 18 bases between. The CDR3 spells CATSDGQGGRNYEQYF. The CDR3 DNA reads TGTGCCACCAGTGACGGGCAGGGGGGCAGGAACTACGAGCAGTACTTC.

V usage is TRBV9 and J usage is TRBJ2-1, with TRBD2 as a possible D gene (5 bases). Trimming stripped 1 base from V and 4 bases from J, with 9 bases between. Per the germline V gene, CDR1 is SGDLS and CDR2 is YYNGEE. The CDR3 runs to 14 residues. CDR3 bases: TGTGCCAGCAGCGTACGGACTGGGTACAATGAGCAGTTCTTC. It encodes CASSVRTGYNEQFF.

CDR3 DNA sequence: TGTGCCAGTCGCTCTCGGACTAGCGGGACCTACAATGAGCAGTTCTTC. Translation gives CASRSRTSGTYNEQFF. The chain joins TRBV19 to TRBJ2-1; 12 bases fit TRBD2. The CDR3 runs 16 residues. With 8 bases clipped from V and 2 bases from J, the junction kept 7 bases outside the gene matches. Germline values: CDR1 LNHDA, CDR2 SQIVND (reference sequence).

This clone was picked up a small number of times. This same CDR3 is encoded by further DNA sequences in the sample. The chain employs TRBV12-3 or TRBV12-4 and TRBJ1-1, with D tentatively TRBD1 (5 bases). The V end was cut by 4 bases, the J end by 1 base, with 7 bases between. This CDR3 is 13 amino acids long. DNA for the CDR3: TGTGCCAGCAGTTCGCAGGGGAACACTGAAGCTTTCTTT. Translated, it gives CASSSQGNTEAFF.

This clone was detected only a few times. The chain recombines TRBV6-1 with TRBJ1-3; 9 nucleotides match TRBD1. The V segment lost 3 bases and the J segment 3 bases; nucleotides outside the gene matches: 6. In germline, CDR1 is MNHNS, CDR2 SASEGT. This CDR3 is 16 amino acids long. This CDR3 is CASSEKQGASGNTIYF. Written as DNA, the CDR3 is TGTGCCAGCAGTGAGAAACAGGGGGCTAGTGGAAACACCATATATTTT.

The rearrangement joins TRBV9 to TRBJ2-2; D is uncertain. Trimming removed 4 bases from V and 4 bases from J, with 5 bases in between. CDR3 length: 12 residues. Germline V CDR1 and CDR2: SGDLS, YYNGEE. The CDR3 region has the DNA TGTGCCAGCAGCCAATTCACCGGGGAGCTGTTTTTT. Amino acids: CASSQFTGELFF.

The chain employs TRBV5-1 and TRBJ2-5, with 7 bases identical to TRBD1. The CDR3 covers 14 residues. V lost 4 bases to trimming and J lost 1 base; unmatched junction nucleotides: 4. Germline CDR1 and CDR2: SGHRS and YFSETQ. CDR3 sequence (DNA): TGCGCCAGCAGCGTTTGGGACAGCCAAGAGACCCAGTACTTC. It translates to CASSVWDSQETQYF.

The rearrangement joins TRBV27 to TRBJ1-2; TRBD1 might be the D (5 bases). Trimming pared 0 bases from V and 6 bases from J, leaving 5 bases between. Germline V gene sequence: CDR1 MNHEY, CDR2 SMNVEV (reference sequence). This CDR3 has 12 residues. Written as DNA, the CDR3 is TGTGCCAGCAGTTTATCAGGGGATGGCTACACCTTC. Amino acid sequence: CASSLSGDGYTF.

The genes are TRBV19 and TRBJ1-5; 8 bases match TRBD1. CDR3 length: 16 residues. The germline CDR1 and CDR2 sequences are LNHDA and SQIVND (reference sequence). Trimming removed 5 bases from V and 0 bases from J; junction bases left unmatched: 6. CDR3 sequence (DNA): TGTGCCAGTAGTCCCCGAACAGGGGGTAGCAATCAGCCCCAGCATTTT. Protein sequence: CASSPRTGGSNQPQHF.

The chain recombines TRBV12-3 or TRBV12-4 with TRBJ1-1, with 7 bases aligning to TRBD1. This CDR3 spans 11 amino acids. V was pared by 3 bases and J by 10 bases, with 2 bases of the junction left unmatched. This CDR3 is CASSFRTGAFF. The CDR3, as DNA: TGTGCCAGCAGTTTTCGGACAGGAGCTTTCTTT.

The chain combines TRBV30 with TRBJ1-1; no definite D call. Germline values: CDR1 GTSNPN, CDR2 SVGIG (reference sequence). This CDR3 comprises 13 residues. The V end was cut by 0 bases, the J end by 9 bases, with 14 bases between. DNA of the CDR3: TGTGCCTGGAGTGTACTAAATCGTGCCAAAGCTTTCTTT. This sequence encodes CAWSVLNRAKAFF.

This chain connects TRBV29-1 to TRBJ1-1, with TRBD1 as a possible D gene (6 bases). V was pared by 3 bases and J by 4 bases, with 12 bases between. Germline V gene lookup returns CDR1 SQVTM and CDR2 ANQGSEA. CDR3 length equals 13 residues. The CDR3 loop is CSVEQGMGTEAFF. CDR3 DNA sequence: TGCAGCGTTGAGCAGGGGATGGGCACTGAAGCTTTCTTT.

This chain uses TRBV27 with TRBJ1-4, with D maybe TRBD1 (5 bases). The CDR3 is 13 amino acids. The V end was cut by 6 bases, the J end by 7 bases, with 12 bases between. Germline V gene data show CDR1 as MNHEY and CDR2 as SMNVEV (reference sequence). CDR3 region: CASRAGSGEKLFF. The CDR3 nucleotides read TGTGCCAGCAGGGCAGGGTCGGGTGAAAAACTGTTTTTT. The variable domain in full, with the rest retrieved from reference TRBV27 and TRBJ1-4, is EAQVTQNPRYLITVTGKKLTVTCSQNMNHEYMSWYRQDPGLGLRQIYYSMNVEVTDKGDVPEGYKVSRKEKRNFPLILESPSPNQTSLYFCASRAGSGEKLFFGSGTQLSVL.

The rearrangement joins TRBV19 to TRBJ1-5; unclear D gene. CDR1 is LNHDA, CDR2 SQIVND, per germline (reference sequence). The CDR3 extends over 15 amino acids. V lost 3 bases and J lost 2, with 11 bases in between. In DNA form, the CDR3 reads TGTGCCAGTAGTATCCGGGGAAAAGGCAATCAGCCCCAGCATTTT. Translating it yields CASSIRGKGNQPQHF.

This clone has only a few counts. The CDR3 DNA reads as TGTGCCAGCAGCAACGCGGGGGGTACCTTTGAAAAACTGTTTTTT. This codes for CASSNAGGTFEKLFF. The V and J genes are TRBV2 and TRBJ1-4; TRBD1 might be the D (5 bases). The CDR3 is 15 residues long. The V end was cut by 6 bases, the J end by 7 bases, with 18 bases between. The germline V gene encodes CDR1 SNHLY and CDR2 FYNNEI.

The CDR3 is CASRFYQGGQETQYF. The CDR3, as DNA: TGTGCCAGCAGGTTTTATCAGGGGGGACAAGAGACCCAGTACTTC. The rearrangement uses TRBV27 and TRBJ2-5, with D possibly being TRBD1 (7 bases). CDR3 length equals 15 residues. Per the germline V gene, CDR1 is MNHEY and CDR2 is SMNVEV (reference sequence). With 6 bases removed from V and 2 bases from J, the gap between germline ends came to 16 bases.

V and J are TRBV4-1 and TRBJ2-3; 9 bases agree with TRBD1. The CDR3 is 15 amino acids. Germline assignment: CDR1 MGHRA and CDR2 YSYEKL. Trimming took 4 bases from V and 4 from J; bases not matched to a gene: 6. The CDR3, as DNA: TGCGCCAGCAGCCCGGGACAGGGAATGGCAGATACGCAGTATTTT. Translation: CASSPGQGMADTQYF.

This chain connects TRBV20-1 to TRBJ2-4; D ambiguous. This CDR3 contains 11 residues. Germline CDR1 reads DFQATT; CDR2 reads SNEGSKA (reference sequence). Between the trimmed V and J ends, which lost 3 bases and 8 bases, there was a span of 8 bases. CDR3 sequence reads: CSARGVDIQYF. The CDR3 DNA sequence: TGCAGTGCTAGGGGCGTAGACATTCAGTACTTC.

The chain employs TRBV5-1 and TRBJ2-3; 7 bases map to TRBD2. The length of the CDR3 is 15 residues. V trimming: 5 bases; J trimming: 2 bases; junction bases outside the gene matches: 8. Looked up from germline, CDR1 is SGHRS and CDR2 is YFSETQ. The CDR3 here is CASSIAGVPTDTQYF. CDR3 nucleotide sequence: TGCGCCAGCAGTATCGCGGGGGTACCCACAGATACGCAGTATTTT.

The chain joins TRBV3-1 (or the pseudogene TRBV3-2) to TRBJ2-7, with 7 bases that match TRBD1. The CDR3 sequence is 18 residues long. V shed 4 bases, J shed 5 bases, and the junction held 20 bases outside the gene matches. From germline, CDR1 is LGHDT and CDR2 YNNKEL (reference sequence). CDR3 DNA: TGTGCCAGCAGCCGAACCTGGAGACATGAGACAGGGAACGACGAGCAGTACTTC. This translates into CASSRTWRHETGNDEQYF.

The CDR3 protein is CASSFRRQGRETQYF. The CDR3 bases are TGTGCCAGCAGCTTTAGAAGACAGGGCCGGGAGACCCAGTACTTC. The rearrangement links TRBV7-6 to TRBJ2-5, with 7 bases identical to TRBD1. This CDR3 is built from 15 residues. The J segment lost 5 bases and the V segment lost 3 bases, leaving 9 bases of the junction unmatched. Germline assignment: CDR1 SGHVS and CDR2 FNYEAQ.

The chain links TRBV5-5 to TRBJ2-7; perhaps TRBD1 as D (5 bases). Germline V gene data show CDR1 as SGHKS and CDR2 as YYEKEE (reference sequence). The CDR3 is 14 residues long. The V end was cut by 5 bases, the J end by 3 bases, with 15 bases between. This CDR3 is CASRPPGSIYEQYF. The CDR3, as DNA: TGTGCCAGCAGACCTCCAGGGTCGATCTACGAGCAGTACTTC.

The chain couples TRBV5-1 to TRBJ1-1, with D unclear. V was shortened by 3 bases and J by 1 base, with 16 bases between the two germline ends. The CDR3 is 16 residues long. The germline gives CDR1 SGHRS, CDR2 YFSETQ. This CDR3 reads CASSYRPQDANTEAFF. CDR3 in DNA: TGCGCCAGCAGCTATAGACCCCAGGATGCGAACACTGAAGCTTTCTTT.

This chain links TRBV28 with TRBJ1-6, with 9 bases that match TRBD1. V shed 5 bases and J 3 bases; nucleotides not matched to a gene: 11. CDR3 size: 18 residues. Germline V lookup: CDR1 MDHEN, CDR2 SYDVKM. The CDR3 region has the DNA TGTGCCAGCAGTCTCCAGGACAGGGGCTCGGGCTATAATTCACCCCTCCACTTT. Residues: CASSLQDRGSGYNSPLHF.

The chain combines TRBV2 with TRBJ1-6; D ambiguous. The CDR3 is 13 amino acids. Trimming took off 7 bases at V and 7 bases at J, with 11 bases between the two ends. Germline loops: CDR1 SNHLY, CDR2 FYNNEI. In nucleotides, the CDR3 is TGTGCCAGCACCAACCGGGAGAATTCACCCCTCCACTTT. Encoded protein: CASTNRENSPLHF.